Below, 21 T cell receptor beta chains from the same sample are listed, as sequenced in a study of CD8 T cells in Susac syndrome (dated by TCRdb to the late 2010s). The library was obtained by the immunoSEQ multiplex PCR assay. RNA was extracted using the RNeasy kit, and roughly 0.5 to 1 ug of the RNA was reverse transcribed with random hexamers. The raw public reads went through TCRdb reprocessing: fastp at Q25, MiXCR clone calling, in-frame beta chains kept. Each CDR3 protein appears once, grouped with its most common genes and DNA. The sample contains a few hundred thousand distinct CDR3 sequences, approximately 89% of them found a single time. The ten largest clones add up to 0.18% of the sample. Material for sequencing was CD8+ T cells from PBMCs. The receptors were gathered from a human donor with multiple sclerosis.

This chain connects TRBV29-1 to TRBJ1-6; D not certain. CDR1 and CDR2 (germline): SQVTM, ANQGSEA. V shed 0 bases and J shed 9 bases, with 9 bases lying between them. The CDR3 consists of 13 residues. As DNA, the CDR3 is TGCAGCGTTGAAGAGTTTCCGGGTTCACCCCTCCACTTT. It translates to CSVEEFPGSPLHF.

The genes are TRBV19 and TRBJ2-1; 7 bases are shared with TRBD2. J was trimmed by 0 bases and V by 7 bases; bases with no gene match: 6. Germline CDR1 and CDR2: LNHDA and SQIVND (reference sequence). The CDR3 covers 15 residues. The DNA of the CDR3 is TGTGCCAGTAATTCGGGACTAAGCTCCTACAATGAGCAGTTCTTC. The encoded protein is CASNSGLSSYNEQFF. Based on the CDR3 plus reference TRBV19 and TRBJ2-1, the full variable domain is DGGITQSPKYLFRKEGQNVTLSCEQNLNHDAMYWYRQDPGQGLRLIYYSQIVNDFQKGDIAEGYSVSREKKESFPLTVTSAQKNPTAFYLCASNSGLSSYNEQFFGPGTRLTVL.

This clonotype has only one observation. The gene calls are TRBV20-1 and TRBJ1-5; 9 bases agree with TRBD1. V dropped 3 bases and J dropped 7; count of bases not matched to a gene: 10. CDR3 length equals 15 residues. From germline, CDR1 is DFQATT and CDR2 SNEGSKA (reference sequence). The CDR3 DNA follows: TGCAGTGCTAGTGAACCGGGACAGGGAAGCCAGCCCCAGCATTTT. Encoded protein: CSASEPGQGSQPQHF.

This clonotype showed up just once. This chain links TRBV6-2 or TRBV6-3 with TRBJ2-7; TRBD1 aligns across 9 bases. CDR1 is MNHEY, CDR2 SVGEGT, per germline. The CDR3 has 15 residues. The ends lost 4 bases at V and 2 bases at J; junction bases unmatched: 6. The CDR3 loop reads CASSSLGTGTYEQYF. In DNA form, the CDR3 reads TGTGCCAGCAGTTCCCTGGGGACAGGGACCTACGAGCAGTACTTC.

This rearrangement joins TRBV7-3 to TRBJ2-1, with 8 bases matching TRBD2. Trimming removed 2 bases from V and 9 bases from J; junction bases left unmatched: 6. The CDR3 totals 14 residues. The germline V gene has CDR1 SGHTA and CDR2 FQGTGA. CDR3 nucleotides: TGTGCCAGCAGCTTAGCGGGACTAGGTCCTGAGCAGTTCTTC. This sequence encodes CASSLAGLGPEQFF.

The chain uses TRBV27 and TRBJ1-6; D not resolved. The germline V and J ends were trimmed by 6 bases and 3 bases, with 9 bases remaining between them. CDR1 MNHEY and CDR2 SMNVEV come from the germline V gene (reference sequence). This CDR3 region has 14 residues. As DNA, the CDR3 is TGTGCCAGCAGGATTGATGACTATAATTCACCCCTCCACTTT. Translation gives CASRIDDYNSPLHF.

The V call is TRBV29-1, the J call TRBJ2-3; D not resolved. The V end was cut by 3 bases, the J end by 5 bases, with 3 bases between. Germline CDR1 is SQVTM and CDR2 is ANQGSEA. This CDR3 region has 10 residues. This CDR3 reads CSVDEDTQYF. CDR3 nucleotides: TGCAGCGTTGACGAAGATACGCAGTATTTT.

This chain joins TRBV14 and TRBJ2-3; D remains ambiguous. Per the germline V gene, CDR1 is SGHDN and CDR2 is FVKESK. CDR3 size: 13 residues. The V end was cut by 4 bases, the J end by 12 bases, with 17 bases between. For the CDR3, the DNA is TGTGCCAGCAGCCCTGGACGAACCACGAGCCAGTATTTT. Its translation is CASSPGRTTSQYF.

J is TRBJ2-7 and V is TRBV7-9, with D possibly called TRBD1 or TRBD2 (5 bases each). CDR3 size: 16 residues. Trimming removed 4 bases from V and 1 base from J, with 17 bases in between. Per the germline V gene, CDR1 is SEHNR and CDR2 is FQNEAQ (reference sequence). CDR3 sequence reads: CASSSTVGDPSYEQYF. CDR3 nucleotides: TGTGCCAGCAGCTCGACGGTGGGGGACCCGTCCTACGAGCAGTACTTC.

About this clonotype: An end of the junction does not agree with germline; a read error may underlie this. J is TRBJ2-1 and V is TRBV30, with 8 bases that match TRBD1. The CDR3 sequence is 15 residues long. Germline CDR1 is GTSNPN and CDR2 is SVGIG (reference sequence). This chain's CDR3 is CAWSGAGGSYIEQFF. The CDR3 bases are TGTGCCTGGAGTGGGGCAGGGGGCTCCTACATTGAGCAGTTCTTC. Full variable domain (outside the CDR3, taken from reference TRBV30 and TRBJ2-1): SQTIHQWPATLVQPVGSPLSLECTVEGTSNPNLYWYRQAAGRGLQLLFYSVGIGQISSEVPQNLSASRPQDRQFILSSKKLLLSDSGFYLCAWSGAGGSYIEQFFGPGTRLTVL.

The genes are TRBV7-8 and TRBJ2-5, with 11 positions matching TRBD2. Germline values: CDR1 SGHVS, CDR2 FQNEAQ. The CDR3 has 18 residues. Trimming cost V 2 bases and J 3 bases; bases outside gene matches: 11. The CDR3 sequence is CASSLLALAGGEEETQYF. Written as DNA, the CDR3 is TGTGCCAGCAGCTTATTGGCGCTAGCGGGGGGCGAGGAAGAGACCCAGTACTTC.

This chain joins TRBV18 and TRBJ2-1, with TRBD1 matching over 7 bases. CDR1 is KGHSH and CDR2 is LQKENI in the germline V gene. The J segment lost 5 bases and the V segment lost 4 bases, leaving 8 bases of the junction unmatched. CDR3 length equals 15 residues. CDR3 region: CASSLIGGLDNEQFF. The CDR3 region has the DNA TGTGCCAGCTCACTTATAGGGGGCTTGGACAATGAGCAGTTCTTC.

The rearrangement uses TRBV7-2 and TRBJ2-7, with 9 bases identical to TRBD2. V lost 1 base, J lost 2 bases, and 6 bases stayed unmatched. The CDR3 sequence is 16 residues long. The germline gives CDR1 SGHTA, CDR2 FQGNSA. DNA of the CDR3: TGTGCCAGCAGCTTAGTGATAGCGGGGGCCCCCTACGAGCAGTACTTC. The encoded protein is CASSLVIAGAPYEQYF.

The chain has TRBV27 and TRBJ2-5, with TRBD2 as a possible D gene (5 bases). Trimming pared 4 bases from V and 4 bases from J, leaving 16 bases between. The CDR3 has 15 amino acids. Germline assignment: CDR1 MNHEY and CDR2 SMNVEV (reference sequence). The chain's CDR3 is CASSYDGSMAETQYF. CDR3 in DNA: TGTGCCAGCAGTTACGATGGGAGTATGGCAGAGACCCAGTACTTC.

V gene TRBV9 combines with J gene TRBJ2-1; weak D call: TRBD2 (7 bases). Germline assignment: CDR1 SGDLS and CDR2 YYNGEE. V was shortened by 3 bases and J by 0 bases, with 13 bases between the two germline ends. The CDR3 consists of 16 residues. The chain's CDR3 is CASSEGGTSSYNEQFF. CDR3 sequence (DNA): TGTGCCAGCAGCGAGGGGGGGACGAGCTCCTACAATGAGCAGTTCTTC.

DNA for the CDR3: TGTGCCAGCAGCTCTGGGACAGGGAAATCCGACGAGCAGTACTTC. This gives the protein CASSSGTGKSDEQYF. V is TRBV5-4 and J is TRBJ2-7, with 9 positions matching TRBD1. Germline lookup yields CDR1 SGHNT and CDR2 YYREEE (reference sequence). The length of the CDR3 is 15 residues. Losses at the gene ends were 3 bases for V and 5 bases for J; bases not matched to a gene: 9.

This chain uses TRBV27 with TRBJ2-1; D gene uncertain. CDR1 and CDR2 (germline): MNHEY, SMNVEV (reference sequence). The V and J ends lost 5 bases and 7 bases respectively, with 15 bases between them. The CDR3 is 14 amino acids. The CDR3 protein is CASSPGPLGNEQFF. In DNA, the CDR3 is TGTGCCAGCAGTCCCGGGCCCCTTGGGAATGAGCAGTTCTTC.

This chain connects TRBV11-2 to TRBJ2-5; D unclear. Trimming stripped 1 base from V and 2 bases from J, with 11 bases between. The CDR3 length is 15 residues. The V gene's germline CDR1 is SGHAT and CDR2 FQNNGV. CDR3 sequence reads: CASSLAVIYQETQYF. The CDR3 nucleotides are TGTGCCAGCAGCTTAGCGGTCATTTATCAAGAGACCCAGTACTTC. Full variable domain (remainder filled in from reference TRBV11-2 and TRBJ2-5): EAGVAQSPRYKIIEKRQSVAFWCNPISGHATLYWYQQILGQGPKLLIQFQNNGVVDDSQLPKDRFSAERLKGVDSTLKIQPAKLEDSAVYLCASSLAVIYQETQYFGPGTRLLVL.

The chain is built from TRBV6-1 and TRBJ2-2, with TRBD1 identical over 7 bases. Trimming removed 8 bases from V and 1 base from J; junction bases left unmatched: 16. The CDR3 contains 18 residues. The germline CDR1 and CDR2 sequences are MNHNS and SASEGT. Here the CDR3 reads CASPIGPPGQENTGELFF. The CDR3 DNA is TGTGCCAGCCCAATAGGGCCTCCCGGACAGGAGAACACCGGGGAGCTGTTTTTT.

CDR3 DNA: TGTGCCAGCTCACCACCGACAGGGGAGGAAGAAAAACTGTTTTTT. It yields the protein CASSPPTGEEEKLFF. The V call is TRBV18, the J call TRBJ1-4; TRBD1 matches at 8 bases. CDR1 is KGHSH, CDR2 LQKENI, per germline. The CDR3 is 15 amino acids. The trim removed 0 bases at V and 8 bases at J, leaving 5 bases unmatched.

The chain is built from TRBV20-1 and TRBJ2-5, with 11 bases that match TRBD2. This CDR3 has 16 amino acids. With 0 bases clipped from V and 5 bases from J, the junction kept 8 bases outside the gene matches. Germline V gene sequence: CDR1 DFQATT, CDR2 SNEGSKA (reference sequence). This chain's CDR3 is CSARDTGLAVWETQYF. The CDR3 bases are TGCAGTGCTAGAGATACGGGACTAGCGGTATGGGAGACCCAGTACTTC.